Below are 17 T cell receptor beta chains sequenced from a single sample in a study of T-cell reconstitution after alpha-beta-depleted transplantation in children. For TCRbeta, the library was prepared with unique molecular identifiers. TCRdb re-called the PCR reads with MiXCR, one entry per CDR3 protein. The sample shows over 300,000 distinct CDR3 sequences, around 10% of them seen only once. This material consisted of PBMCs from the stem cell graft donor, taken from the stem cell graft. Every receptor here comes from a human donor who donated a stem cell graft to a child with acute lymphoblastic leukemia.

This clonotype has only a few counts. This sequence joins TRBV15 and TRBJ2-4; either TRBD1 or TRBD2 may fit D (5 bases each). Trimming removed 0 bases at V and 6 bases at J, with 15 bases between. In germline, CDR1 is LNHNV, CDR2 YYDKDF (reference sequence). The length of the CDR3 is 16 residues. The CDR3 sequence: CATSREGSRDGNIQYF. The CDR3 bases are TGTGCCACCAGCAGAGAAGGATCCAGGGACGGAAACATTCAGTACTTC.

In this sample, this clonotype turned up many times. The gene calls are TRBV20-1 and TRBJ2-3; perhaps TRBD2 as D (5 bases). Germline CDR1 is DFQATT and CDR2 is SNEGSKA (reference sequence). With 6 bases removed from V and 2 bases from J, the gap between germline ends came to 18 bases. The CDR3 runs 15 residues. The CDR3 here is CSAEDVSGYTDTQYF. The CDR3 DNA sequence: TGCAGTGCGGAAGACGTCAGCGGTTACACAGATACGCAGTATTTT.

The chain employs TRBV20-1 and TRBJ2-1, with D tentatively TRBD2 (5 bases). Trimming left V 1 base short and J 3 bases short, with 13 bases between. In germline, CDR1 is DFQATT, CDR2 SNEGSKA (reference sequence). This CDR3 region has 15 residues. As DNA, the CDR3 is TGCAGTGCTAGAGGAATTCAGACTAACTACAATGAGCAGTTCTTC. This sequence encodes CSARGIQTNYNEQFF.

The CDR3 coding sequence is TGCGCCAGCAGCTTCCGGGCCTCCCTCTACGAGCAGTACTTC. Protein product: CASSFRASLYEQYF. The V call is TRBV4-1, the J call TRBJ2-7; unclear D gene. Germline V lookup: CDR1 MGHRA, CDR2 YSYEKL. V was clipped by 5 bases and J by 3 bases, with 14 bases between them. The CDR3 sequence is 14 residues long.

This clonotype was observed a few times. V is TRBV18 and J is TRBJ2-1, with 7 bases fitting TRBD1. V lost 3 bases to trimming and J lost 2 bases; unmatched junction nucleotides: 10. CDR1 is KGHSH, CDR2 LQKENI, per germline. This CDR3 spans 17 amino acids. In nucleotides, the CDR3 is TGTGCCAGCTCACCCGGCCTAACAGGGGTACCCTACAATGAGCAGTTCTTC. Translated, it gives CASSPGLTGVPYNEQFF.

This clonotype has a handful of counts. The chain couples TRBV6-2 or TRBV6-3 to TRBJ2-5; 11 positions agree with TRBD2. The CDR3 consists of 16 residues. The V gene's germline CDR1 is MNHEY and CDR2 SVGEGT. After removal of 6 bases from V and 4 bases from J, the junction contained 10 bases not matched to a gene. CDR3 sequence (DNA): TGTGCCAGCAGGCGAGAACTAGCGGGAGCGCGAGAGACCCAGTACTTC. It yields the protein CASRRELAGARETQYF.

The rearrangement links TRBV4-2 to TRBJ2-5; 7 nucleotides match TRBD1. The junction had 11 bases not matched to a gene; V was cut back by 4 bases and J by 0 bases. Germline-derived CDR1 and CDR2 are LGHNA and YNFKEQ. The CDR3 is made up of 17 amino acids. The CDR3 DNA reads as TGTGCCAGCAGCCTGTCCGCAGGGGGAAAGTACCAAGAGACCCAGTACTTC. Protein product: CASSLSAGGKYQETQYF.

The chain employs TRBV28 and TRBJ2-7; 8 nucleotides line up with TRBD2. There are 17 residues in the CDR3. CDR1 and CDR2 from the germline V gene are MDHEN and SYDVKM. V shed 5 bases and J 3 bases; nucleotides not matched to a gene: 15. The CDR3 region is CASSGEVAGPQFYEQYF. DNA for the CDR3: TGTGCCAGCAGTGGAGAGGTAGCGGGGCCTCAGTTCTACGAGCAGTACTTC.

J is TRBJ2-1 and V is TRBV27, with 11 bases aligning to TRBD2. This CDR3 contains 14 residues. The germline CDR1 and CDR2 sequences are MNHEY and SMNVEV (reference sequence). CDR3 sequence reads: CATPSGRSYNEQFF. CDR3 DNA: TGTGCGACCCCTAGCGGGAGGTCCTACAATGAGCAGTTCTTC.

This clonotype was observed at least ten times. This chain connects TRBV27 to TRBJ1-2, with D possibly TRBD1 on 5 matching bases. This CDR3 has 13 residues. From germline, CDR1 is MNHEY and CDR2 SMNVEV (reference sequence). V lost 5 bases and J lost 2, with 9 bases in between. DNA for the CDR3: TGTGCCAGCAGTGACAGTCGGAACTATGGCTACACCTTC. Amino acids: CASSDSRNYGYTF.

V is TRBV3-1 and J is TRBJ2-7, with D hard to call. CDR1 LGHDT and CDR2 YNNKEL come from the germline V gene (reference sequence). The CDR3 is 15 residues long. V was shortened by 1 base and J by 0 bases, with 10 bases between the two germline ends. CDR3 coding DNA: TGTGCCAGCAGCCAAGTTCGACGTGCCTCCTACGAGCAGTACTTC. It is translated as CASSQVRRASYEQYF.

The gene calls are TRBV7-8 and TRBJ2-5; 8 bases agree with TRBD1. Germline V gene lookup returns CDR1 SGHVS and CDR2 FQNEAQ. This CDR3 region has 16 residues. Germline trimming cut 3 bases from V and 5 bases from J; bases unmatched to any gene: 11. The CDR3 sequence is CASSFRDRLLSETQYF. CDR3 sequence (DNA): TGTGCCAGCAGCTTCCGGGACAGGCTCTTATCGGAGACCCAGTACTTC.

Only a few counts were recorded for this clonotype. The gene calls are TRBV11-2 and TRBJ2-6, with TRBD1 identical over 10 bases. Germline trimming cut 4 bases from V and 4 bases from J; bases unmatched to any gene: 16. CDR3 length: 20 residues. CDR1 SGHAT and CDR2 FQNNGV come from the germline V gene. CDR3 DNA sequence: TGTGCCAGCAGCTCCGGCTCCGGGACAGGGGCCTTGGGGGGGGCCAACGTCCTGACTTTC. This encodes CASSSGSGTGALGGANVLTF.

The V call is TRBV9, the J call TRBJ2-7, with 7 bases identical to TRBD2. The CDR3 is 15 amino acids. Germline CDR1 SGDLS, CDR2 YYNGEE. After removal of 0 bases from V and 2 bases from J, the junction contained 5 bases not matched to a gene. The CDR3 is CASSVVAGAAYEQYF. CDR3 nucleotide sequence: TGTGCCAGCAGCGTAGTCGCGGGAGCGGCCTACGAGCAGTACTTC.

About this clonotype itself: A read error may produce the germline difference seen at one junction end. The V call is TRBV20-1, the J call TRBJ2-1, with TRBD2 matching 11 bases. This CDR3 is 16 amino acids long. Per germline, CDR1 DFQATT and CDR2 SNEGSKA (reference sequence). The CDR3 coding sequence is TGCAGTGCTATTTTAGCGGGAGGGCCGAGGAACAATGACCAGTTCTTC. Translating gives CSAILAGGPRNNDQFF.

The CDR3: CASWGPGQGRFYEQYF. DNA for the CDR3: TGCGCCAGCTGGGGACCGGGACAGGGAAGATTTTACGAGCAGTACTTC. This chain uses TRBV5-1 with TRBJ2-7; 9 positions agree with TRBD1. Trimming cost V 7 bases and J 4 bases; bases outside gene matches: 15. Germline V gene data show CDR1 as SGHRS and CDR2 as YFSETQ. The CDR3 is 16 amino acids.

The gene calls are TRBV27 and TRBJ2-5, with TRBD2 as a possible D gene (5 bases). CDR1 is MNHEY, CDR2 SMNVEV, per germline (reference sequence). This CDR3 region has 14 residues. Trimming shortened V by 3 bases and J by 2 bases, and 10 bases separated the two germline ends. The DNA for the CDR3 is TGTGCCAGCAGTTTGAACGGCGGGCAAGAGACCCAGTACTTC. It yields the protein CASSLNGGQETQYF.